Each of the 26 T cell receptor beta chains below was sequenced from the same sample in a study of blood T cell repertoires in COVID-19. Here immunoSEQ multiplex PCR was the method, and the copy in TCRdb shows in-frame clones only, minus some. This repertoire shows approximately 66,000 clones, just under 90% found once; its top ten account for roughly 1.4%. The sample consisted of peripheral blood. The receptors here all came from a man in his fifties or sixties with acute or convalescent COVID-19.

Turning to this clone: At one of its ends the junction is not consistent with the germline gene, which may arise from a read error. The V gene is TRBV15, the J gene TRBJ2-7; 10 positions match TRBD2. The CDR3 extends over 13 amino acids. The germline V gene has CDR1 LNHNV and CDR2 YYDKDF (reference sequence). This chain's CDR3 is CAISGGERREQYF. The CDR3 bases are TGTGCCATCAGCGGGGGGGAAAGACGGGAGCAGTACTTC. Based on the CDR3 plus reference TRBV15 and TRBJ2-7, the full variable domain is DAMVIQNPRYQVTQFGKPVTLSCSQTLNHNVMYWYQQKSSQAPKLLFHYYDKDFNNEADTPDNFQSRRPNTSFCFLDIRSPGLGDTAMYLCAISGGERREQYFGPGTRLTVT.

The rearrangement uses TRBV9 and TRBJ2-3; D remains unclear. The germline V gene has CDR1 SGDLS and CDR2 YYNGEE. V was shortened by 0 bases and J by 2 bases, with 4 bases between the two germline ends. The CDR3 runs 13 residues. The CDR3 bases are TGTGCCAGCAGCGTAGGGGCCACAGATACGCAGTATTTT. Amino acid sequence: CASSVGATDTQYF.

The J gene is TRBJ2-7, the V gene TRBV6-5; 9 positions match TRBD1. This CDR3 comprises 14 residues. The germline V gene has CDR1 MNHEY and CDR2 SVGAGI. The J segment lost 5 bases and the V segment lost 5 bases, leaving 7 bases of the junction unmatched. CDR3 amino acids: CASSRGTGKDEQYF. The CDR3 bases are TGTGCCAGCAGTCGCGGGACAGGGAAGGACGAGCAGTACTTC.

V usage is TRBV4-1 and J usage is TRBJ1-5; 9 nucleotides agree with TRBD1. Germline V gene data show CDR1 as MGHRA and CDR2 as YSYEKL. Trimming cost V 5 bases and J 16 bases; bases outside gene matches: 24. The CDR3 loop spans 17 amino acids. The chain's CDR3 is CASSETSPGQGLLSTHF. In DNA form, the CDR3 reads TGCGCCAGCAGCGAAACATCCCCGGGACAGGGCCTCTTAAGTACCCATTTT.

V is TRBV28 and J is TRBJ1-2; D unclear. Germline lookup yields CDR1 MDHEN and CDR2 SYDVKM. The ends were cut back, 2 bases at V and 3 bases at J, with 4 bases in the middle. CDR3 length: 12 residues. CDR3 DNA: TGTGCCAGCAGTTTACGAGACTATGGCTACACCTTC. Protein sequence: CASSLRDYGYTF.

The J gene is TRBJ2-7, the V gene TRBV10-2, with no clear D. From germline, CDR1 is WSHSY and CDR2 SAAADI. This CDR3 comprises 13 residues. Trimming cost V 0 bases and J 3 bases, with 6 bases left between them. The CDR3 DNA reads TGCGCCAGCAGTGAGTCGCAGAACTACGAGCAGTACTTC. Its translation is CASSESQNYEQYF.

This clone has just one count. The rearrangement joins TRBV4-1 to TRBJ1-5; weak D call: TRBD1 (5 bases). CDR1 is MGHRA and CDR2 is YSYEKL in the germline V gene. The V end lost 0 bases, the J end lost 0 bases, and 6 bases lay between the germline ends. The CDR3 runs 15 residues. CDR3 sequence reads: CASSQEGHSNQPQHF. The CDR3 DNA is TGCGCCAGCAGCCAAGAAGGACATAGCAATCAGCCCCAGCATTTT.

The chain employs TRBV6-1 and TRBJ2-7; the D is unclear. With 0 bases removed from V and 7 bases from J, the gap between germline ends came to 7 bases. This CDR3 comprises 12 residues. CDR1 is MNHNS and CDR2 is SASEGT in the germline V gene. This CDR3 is CASSEAAVEQYF. The CDR3 DNA is TGTGCCAGCAGTGAAGCGGCCGTTGAGCAGTACTTC.

V is TRBV21-1 and J is TRBJ1-2; the table's D call, TRBD1, has no DNA check behind it. TRBV21-1 is shown as a pseudogene. The CDR3 sequence is 17 residues long. Written as DNA, the CDR3 is TGTGCCAGCAGAACTAGAAGAATAACAGGGATGTGCTATGGCTACACCTTC. It yields the protein CASRTRRITGMCYGYTF.

V usage is TRBV7-9 and J usage is TRBJ1-5; possible D gene TRBD1, 5 bases. Germline-derived CDR1 and CDR2 are SEHNR and FQNEAQ (reference sequence). V lost 5 bases to trimming and J lost 0 bases, with 11 bases between them. The CDR3 covers 15 residues. CDR3 sequence (DNA): TGTGCCAGCAGCCCGGGCGGGGGTAGCAATCAGCCCCAGCATTTT. This gives the protein CASSPGGGSNQPQHF.

This clone was seen a single time. The V call is TRBV5-1, the J call TRBJ2-6, with D tentatively TRBD1 (5 bases). CDR1 is SGHRS, CDR2 YFSETQ, per germline. The CDR3 spans 16 residues. The V end was cut by 0 bases, the J end by 0 bases, with 7 bases between. CDR3 coding DNA: TGCGCCAGCAGCTTGGGACAGACCTCTGGGGCCAACGTCCTGACTTTC. This codes for CASSLGQTSGANVLTF.

The V and J genes are TRBV19 and TRBJ2-6; TRBD1 is a possible D gene (6 bases). From germline, CDR1 is LNHDA and CDR2 SQIVND (reference sequence). V lost 1 base and J lost 17, with 21 bases in between. This CDR3 is 15 amino acids long. Written as DNA, the CDR3 is TGTGCCAGTAGTATAGCCGGGACAACTAAAAGTACTTTGACTTTC. Protein: CASSIAGTTKSTLTF.

The genes are TRBV6-2 or TRBV6-3 and TRBJ2-3, with D uncertain. V lost 0 bases and J 0 bases, leaving 10 bases between the germline ends. The length of the CDR3 is 16 residues. Per the germline V gene, CDR1 is MNHEY and CDR2 is SVGEGT. The DNA for the CDR3 is TGTGCCAGCAGTTACTCTCTAGACCCCAGCACAGATACGCAGTATTTT. Protein: CASSYSLDPSTDTQYF.

The genes are TRBV11-2 and TRBJ2-3; TRBD2 matches at 9 bases. The length of the CDR3 is 15 residues. V dropped 5 bases and J dropped 4; count of bases not matched to a gene: 7. In germline, CDR1 is SGHAT, CDR2 FQNNGV. DNA for the CDR3: TGTGCCAGCAGCCACGCGGGCGGGGGGGCAGATACGCAGTATTTT. Translated, it gives CASSHAGGGADTQYF.

This chain connects TRBV3-1 (or the pseudogene TRBV3-2) to TRBJ1-1; D uncertain. CDR3 length: 13 amino acids. Germline CDR1 reads LGHDT; CDR2 reads YNNKEL (reference sequence). Trimming pared 4 bases from V and 5 bases from J, leaving 11 bases between. The CDR3 DNA sequence: TGTGCCAGCAGCCCGGGGTCGCGTACTGAAGCTTTCTTT. Translating gives CASSPGSRTEAFF.

The chain uses TRBV5-6 and TRBJ1-1, with TRBD1 as a possible D gene (6 bases). Germline assignment: CDR1 SGHDT and CDR2 YYEEEE. This CDR3 contains 15 residues. V was clipped by 4 bases and J by 3 bases, with 16 bases between them. As DNA, the CDR3 is TGTGCCAGCAGCCTACGAGGGGACACTTACACTGAAGCTTTCTTT. Residues: CASSLRGDTYTEAFF. Looking up the rest from reference TRBV5-6 and TRBJ1-1 gives the full variable domain: DAGVTQSPTHLIKTRGQQVTLRCSPKSGHDTVSWYQQALGQGPQFIFQYYEEEERQRGNFPDRFSGHQFPNYSSELNVNALLLGDSALYLCASSLRGDTYTEAFFGQGTRLTVV.

J is TRBJ1-1 and V is TRBV5-1; TRBD1 might be the D (6 bases). The CDR3 runs 18 residues. The V and J ends lost 4 bases and 0 bases respectively, with 22 bases between them. Germline V lookup: CDR1 SGHRS, CDR2 YFSETQ. For the CDR3, the DNA is TGCGCCAGCAGCCCGGAACAGGGCTCCTATTTCCTGAACACTGAAGCTTTCTTT. Translated, it gives CASSPEQGSYFLNTEAFF.

The chain is built from TRBV5-4 and TRBJ2-2, with 7 positions matching TRBD1. The V and J ends lost 1 base and 3 bases, in that order; junction bases with no gene match: 3. Germline CDR1 is SGHNT and CDR2 is YYREEE (reference sequence). The CDR3 spans 15 residues. In DNA form, the CDR3 reads TGTGCCAGCAGCTTGATTCAGGGGGACACCGGGGAGCTGTTTTTT. The encoded protein is CASSLIQGDTGELFF.

The chain uses TRBV7-3 and TRBJ2-3; D call uncertain. Trimming took 3 bases from V and 4 from J, leaving 5 bases between them. Germline V gives CDR1 SGHTA, CDR2 FQGTGA. This CDR3 has 12 residues. The CDR3 sequence is CASSFVSDTQYF. CDR3 DNA sequence: TGTGCCAGCAGCTTTGTATCAGATACGCAGTATTTT.

J is TRBJ1-3 and V is TRBV19, with a tentative D call TRBD1 (6 bases). The germline V gene has CDR1 LNHDA and CDR2 SQIVND (reference sequence). V was cut by 10 bases and J by 8 bases, with 21 bases left in between. The CDR3 totals 14 residues. For the CDR3, the DNA is TGTGCCACCCTACCCAGGGGAAGCGGCCACACCATATATTTT. It translates to CATLPRGSGHTIYF. The full variable domain, rest sourced from reference TRBV19 and TRBJ1-3, is DGGITQSPKYLFRKEGQNVTLSCEQNLNHDAMYWYRQDPGQGLRLIYYSQIVNDFQKGDIAEGYSVSREKKESFPLTVTSAQKNPTAFYLCATLPRGSGHTIYFGEGSWLTVV.

The chain combines TRBV25-1 with TRBJ1-4, with 9 bases identical to TRBD1. The length of the CDR3 is 15 residues. V shed 2 bases, J shed 8 bases, and the junction held 6 bases outside the gene matches. Germline CDR1 and CDR2: MGHDK and SYGVNS. In DNA, the CDR3 is TGTGCCAGCAGTGAAGCCGGACAGGGGTACGAAAAACTGTTTTTT. This gives the protein CASSEAGQGYEKLFF.

The V gene is TRBV21-1, the J gene TRBJ2-5; TRBD2 is the table's D call, not checked against the DNA. TRBV21-1 is described as a pseudogene. The CDR3 consists of 13 residues. The CDR3 DNA is TGTGCCAGCGCTCGGGGGGCCCATGAGACCCAGTACTTC. Translated: CASARGAHETQYF.

The chain joins TRBV5-4 to TRBJ1-5; unclear D gene. V was clipped by 4 bases and J by 3 bases, with 8 bases between them. This CDR3 contains 13 residues. The germline gives CDR1 SGHNT, CDR2 YYREEE (reference sequence). CDR3 nucleotide sequence: TGTGCCAGCAGCGAGTCCCCCAATCAGCCCCAGCATTTT. Translated: CASSESPNQPQHF.

Of note for this clone: Distinct nucleotide sequences in the sample also encode this CDR3. The chain carries TRBV7-9 and TRBJ2-7, with TRBD1 matching over 7 bases. The CDR3 has 12 amino acids. V trimming: 3 bases; J trimming: 5 bases; junction bases outside the gene matches: 1. From germline, CDR1 is SEHNR and CDR2 FQNEAQ (reference sequence). The CDR3 here is CASSFDRDEQYF. CDR3 DNA sequence: TGTGCCAGCAGCTTCGACAGGGACGAGCAGTACTTC.

The V call is TRBV5-1, the J call TRBJ1-2, with 9 nucleotides matching TRBD1. CDR3 size: 14 residues. Looked up from germline, CDR1 is SGHRS and CDR2 is YFSETQ. Unmatched junction bases numbered 8, after V lost 4 bases and J lost 7 bases. The CDR3 sequence is CASSVRDRVSGYTF. CDR3 DNA sequence: TGCGCCAGCAGCGTACGGGACAGGGTCTCTGGCTACACCTTC.

This chain joins TRBV18 and TRBJ2-4, with 8 bases that match TRBD1. This CDR3 comprises 17 residues. V trimming: 6 bases; J trimming: 1 base; junction bases outside the gene matches: 11. CDR1 KGHSH and CDR2 LQKENI come from the germline V gene. CDR3 region: CASSPLTGVLAKNIQYF. The CDR3 DNA follows: TGTGCCAGCTCCCCGTTGACAGGGGTATTGGCCAAAAACATTCAGTACTTC.